The 4 T cell receptor beta chains given below trace back to one sample, sequenced in a study of regulatory T cells in long-lasting Graves disease. Both iRepertoire HTBI primers and Arm-PCR of CDR3 regions were used to build the TCR beta libraries. In TCRdb, the multiplex PCR reads were re-called with MiXCR into one record per CDR3 protein. Of 400,000 to 600,000 distinct CDR3 sequences in the sample, under 25% were seen once. Time point: persistent/refractory GD, antithyroid drugs over 5 years with positive TRAb. From RNA extracted from PBMCs, the TCR library was made. The specimen comprised peripheral blood mononuclear cells (PBMCs), sampled when the disease was refractory, from a patient treated with antithyroid drugs. The receptors stem from a female donor with Graves disease.

The genes are TRBV29-1 and TRBJ1-1; tentatively, D is TRBD1 (5 bases). V lost 6 bases and J 4 bases, leaving 15 bases between the germline ends. CDR1 is SQVTM, CDR2 ANQGSEA, per germline. The CDR3 is made up of 13 amino acids. In nucleotides, the CDR3 is TGCAGCGTCTGGGGGGAGGAAGGCACTGAAGCTTTCTTT. This encodes CSVWGEEGTEAFF.

This chain uses TRBV6-5 with TRBJ2-3, with 7 bases matching TRBD1. This CDR3 contains 17 residues. Losses at the gene ends were 4 bases for V and 0 bases for J; bases not matched to a gene: 10. CDR1 is MNHEY and CDR2 is SVGAGI in the germline V gene. In DNA, the CDR3 is TGTGCCAGCAGTTTAGCCGGGACAGAGCCTAGCACAGATACGCAGTATTTT. Amino acid sequence: CASSLAGTEPSTDTQYF.

This clonotype has a handful of counts. Given a much more abundant clone one base away, this may be a read error. The rearrangement uses TRBV24-1 and TRBJ1-2, with TRBD1 matching over 8 bases. The CDR3 has 13 residues. Germline lookup yields CDR1 KGHDR and CDR2 SFDVKD. In nucleotides, the CDR3 is TGTGCCACCGGGGGGACAGGCAACTATGGCTACGCCTTC. Translation gives CATGGTGNYGYAF.

This clonotype showed up just a few times. The rearrangement joins TRBV6-1 to TRBJ2-7, with D possibly TRBD2 on 5 matching bases. V was shortened by 7 bases and J by 2 bases, with 18 bases between the two germline ends. Germline-derived CDR1 and CDR2 are MNHNS and SASEGT. The CDR3 has 15 amino acids. The CDR3 is CASIAGQAPTYEQYF. As DNA, the CDR3 is TGTGCCAGCATCGCGGGTCAGGCGCCAACCTACGAGCAGTACTTC.